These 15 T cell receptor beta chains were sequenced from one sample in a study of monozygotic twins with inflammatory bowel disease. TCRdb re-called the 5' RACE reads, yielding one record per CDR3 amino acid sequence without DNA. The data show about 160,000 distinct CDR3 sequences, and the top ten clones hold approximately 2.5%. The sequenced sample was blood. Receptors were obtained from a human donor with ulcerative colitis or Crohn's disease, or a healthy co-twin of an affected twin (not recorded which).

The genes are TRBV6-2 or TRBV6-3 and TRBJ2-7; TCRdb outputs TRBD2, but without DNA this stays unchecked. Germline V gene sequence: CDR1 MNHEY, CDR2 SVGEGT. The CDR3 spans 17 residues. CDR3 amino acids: CASSLLLRLAGAYEQYF.

This CDR3 is CASSLLEVPTGELFF. The chain is built from TRBV7-6 and TRBJ2-2. This CDR3 is 15 amino acids long. CDR1 and CDR2 (germline): SGHVS, FNYEAQ.

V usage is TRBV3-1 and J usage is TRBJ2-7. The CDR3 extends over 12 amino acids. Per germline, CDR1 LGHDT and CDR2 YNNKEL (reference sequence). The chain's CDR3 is CASSQREYEQYF.

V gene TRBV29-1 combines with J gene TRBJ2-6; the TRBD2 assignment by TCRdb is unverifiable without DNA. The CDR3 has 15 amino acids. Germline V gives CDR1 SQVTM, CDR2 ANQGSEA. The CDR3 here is CSVRTANSGANVLTF.

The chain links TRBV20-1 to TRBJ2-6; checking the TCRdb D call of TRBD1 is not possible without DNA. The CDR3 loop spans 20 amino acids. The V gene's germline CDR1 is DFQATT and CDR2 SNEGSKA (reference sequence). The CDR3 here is CSAYGTRGQRRRSGANVLTF.

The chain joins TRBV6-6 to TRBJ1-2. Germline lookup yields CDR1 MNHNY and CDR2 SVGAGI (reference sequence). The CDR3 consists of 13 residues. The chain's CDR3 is CASSWRAGDGYTF.

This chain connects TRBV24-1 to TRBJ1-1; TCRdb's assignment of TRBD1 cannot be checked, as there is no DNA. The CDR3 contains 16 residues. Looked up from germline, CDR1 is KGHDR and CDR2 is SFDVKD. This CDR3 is CATSAHPHRGRTEAFF.

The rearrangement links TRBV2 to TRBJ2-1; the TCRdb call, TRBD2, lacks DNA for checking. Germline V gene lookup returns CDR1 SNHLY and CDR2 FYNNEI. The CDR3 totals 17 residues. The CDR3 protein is CASSDPLAGGVPYEQFF.

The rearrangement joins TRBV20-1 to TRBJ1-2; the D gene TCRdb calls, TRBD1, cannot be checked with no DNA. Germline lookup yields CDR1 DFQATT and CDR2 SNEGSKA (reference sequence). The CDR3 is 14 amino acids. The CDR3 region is CSARRPREPYGYTF.

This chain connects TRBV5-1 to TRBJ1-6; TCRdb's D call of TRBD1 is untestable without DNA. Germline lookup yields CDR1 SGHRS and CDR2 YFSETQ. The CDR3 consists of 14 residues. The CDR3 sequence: CASSFPQGSSPLHF.

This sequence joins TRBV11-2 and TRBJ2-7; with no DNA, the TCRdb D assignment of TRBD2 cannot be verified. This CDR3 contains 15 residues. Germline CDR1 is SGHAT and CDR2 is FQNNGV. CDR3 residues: CASSLGSGNAYEQYF.

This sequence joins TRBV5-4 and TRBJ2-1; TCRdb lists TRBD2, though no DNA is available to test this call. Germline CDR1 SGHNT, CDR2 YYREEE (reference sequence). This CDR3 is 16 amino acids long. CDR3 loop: CASSPRTSGRVTKQFF.

CDR3 in amino acids: CASSRGQGGHEKLFF. The rearrangement links TRBV5-1 to TRBJ1-4; as DNA is missing, the TRBD1 call by TCRdb cannot be tested. The CDR3 sequence is 15 residues long. CDR1 is SGHRS, CDR2 YFSETQ, per germline.

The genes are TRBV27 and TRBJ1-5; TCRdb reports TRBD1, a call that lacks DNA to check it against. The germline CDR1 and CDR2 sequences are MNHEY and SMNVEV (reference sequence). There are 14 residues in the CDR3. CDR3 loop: CASSSRQGNQPQHF.

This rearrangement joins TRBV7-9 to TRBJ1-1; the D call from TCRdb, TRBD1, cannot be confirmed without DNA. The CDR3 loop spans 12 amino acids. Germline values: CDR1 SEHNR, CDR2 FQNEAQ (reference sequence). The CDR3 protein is CASRGGNTEAFF.